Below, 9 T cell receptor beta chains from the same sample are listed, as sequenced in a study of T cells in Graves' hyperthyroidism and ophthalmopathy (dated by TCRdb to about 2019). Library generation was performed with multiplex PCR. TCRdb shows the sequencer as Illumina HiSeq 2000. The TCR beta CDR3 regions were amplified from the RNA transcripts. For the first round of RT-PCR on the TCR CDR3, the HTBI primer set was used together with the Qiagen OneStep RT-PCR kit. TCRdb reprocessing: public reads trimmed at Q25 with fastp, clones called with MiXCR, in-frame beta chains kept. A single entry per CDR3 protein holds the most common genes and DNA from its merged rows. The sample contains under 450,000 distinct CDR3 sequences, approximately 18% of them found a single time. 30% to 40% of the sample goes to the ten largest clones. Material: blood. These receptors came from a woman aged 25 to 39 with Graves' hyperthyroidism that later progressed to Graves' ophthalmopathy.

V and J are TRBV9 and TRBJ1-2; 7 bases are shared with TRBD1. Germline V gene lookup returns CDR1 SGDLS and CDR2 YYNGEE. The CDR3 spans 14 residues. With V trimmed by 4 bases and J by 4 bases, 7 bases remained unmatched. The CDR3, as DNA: TGTGCCAGCAGCCGGACAGGATCGGGCTATGGCTACACCTTC. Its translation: CASSRTGSGYGYTF.

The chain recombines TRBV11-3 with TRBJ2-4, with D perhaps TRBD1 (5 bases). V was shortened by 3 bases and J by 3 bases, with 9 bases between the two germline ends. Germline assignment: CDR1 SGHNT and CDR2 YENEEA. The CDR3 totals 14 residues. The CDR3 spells CASSFGDSKNIQYF. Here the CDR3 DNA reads TGTGCCAGCAGCTTCGGCGACAGCAAAAACATTCAGTACTTC.

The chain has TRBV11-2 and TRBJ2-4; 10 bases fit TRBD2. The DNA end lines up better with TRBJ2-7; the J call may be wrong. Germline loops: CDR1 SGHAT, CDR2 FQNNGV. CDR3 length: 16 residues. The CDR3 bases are TGTGCCAGCAGCTCCCCGCCAGGACTAGCGGTTTCCGAGCAGTACTTC. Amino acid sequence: CASSSPPGLAVSEQYF.

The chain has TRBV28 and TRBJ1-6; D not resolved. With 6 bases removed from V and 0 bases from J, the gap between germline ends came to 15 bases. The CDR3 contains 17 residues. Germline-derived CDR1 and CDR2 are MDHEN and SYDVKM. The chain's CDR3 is CASRRYFGSSYNSPLHF. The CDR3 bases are TGTGCCAGCAGGCGCTATTTCGGGAGCTCCTATAATTCACCCCTCCACTTT.

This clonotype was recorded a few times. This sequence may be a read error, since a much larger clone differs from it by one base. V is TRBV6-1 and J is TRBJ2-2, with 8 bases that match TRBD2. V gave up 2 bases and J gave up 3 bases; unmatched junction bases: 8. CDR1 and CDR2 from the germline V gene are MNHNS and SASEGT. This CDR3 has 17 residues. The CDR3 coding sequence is TGTGCCAGCAGTGAATATTGGCGGGGGGTTCACACCGGGGAGCTGTTTTTT. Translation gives CASSEYWRGVHTGELFF.

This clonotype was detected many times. CDR3 sequence (DNA): TGTGCCAGCAGCCCCACAGGGGACGGTGGCTACACCTTC. It specifies CASSPTGDGGYTF. V gene TRBV7-2 combines with J gene TRBJ1-2; TRBD1 agrees at 7 bases. The CDR3 contains 13 residues. The germline CDR1 and CDR2 sequences are SGHTA and FQGNSA. V trimming: 5 bases; J trimming: 7 bases; junction bases outside the gene matches: 7. The whole variable domain, remainder taken from reference TRBV7-2 and TRBJ1-2, is GAGVSQSPSNKVTEKGKDVELRCDPISGHTALYWYRQSLGQGLEFLIYFQGNSAPDKSGLPSDRFSAERTGGSVSTLTIQRTQQEDSAVYLCASSPTGDGGYTFGSGTRLTVV.

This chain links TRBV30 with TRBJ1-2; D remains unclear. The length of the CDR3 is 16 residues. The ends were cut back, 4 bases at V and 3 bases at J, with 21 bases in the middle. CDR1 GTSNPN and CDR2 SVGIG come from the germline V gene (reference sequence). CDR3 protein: CAWNLAAGRFDYGYTF. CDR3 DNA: TGTGCCTGGAACCTGGCGGCAGGAAGGTTTGACTATGGCTACACCTTC.

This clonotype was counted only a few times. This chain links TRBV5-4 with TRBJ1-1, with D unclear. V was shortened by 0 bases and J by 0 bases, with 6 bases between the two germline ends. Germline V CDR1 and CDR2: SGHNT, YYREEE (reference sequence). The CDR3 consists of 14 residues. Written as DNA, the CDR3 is TGTGCCAGCAGCTTGGACGCCATGAACACTGAAGCTTTCTTT. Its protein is CASSLDAMNTEAFF.

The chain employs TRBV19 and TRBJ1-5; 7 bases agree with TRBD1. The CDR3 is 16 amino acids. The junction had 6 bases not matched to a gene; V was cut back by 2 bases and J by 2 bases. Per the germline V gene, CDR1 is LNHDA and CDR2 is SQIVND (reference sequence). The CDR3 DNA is TGTGCCAGTAGTATACGACAGGGAGGGGGCAATCAGCCCCAGCATTTT. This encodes CASSIRQGGGNQPQHF.